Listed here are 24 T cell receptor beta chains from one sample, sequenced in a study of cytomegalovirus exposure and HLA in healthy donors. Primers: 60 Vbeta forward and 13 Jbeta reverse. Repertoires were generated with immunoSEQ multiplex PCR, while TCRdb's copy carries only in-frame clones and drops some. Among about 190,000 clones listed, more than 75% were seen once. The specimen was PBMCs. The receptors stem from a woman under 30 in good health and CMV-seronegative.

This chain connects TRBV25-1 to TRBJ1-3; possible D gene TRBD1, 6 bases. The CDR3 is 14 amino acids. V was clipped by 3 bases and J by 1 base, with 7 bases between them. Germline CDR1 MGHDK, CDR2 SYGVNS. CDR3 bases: TGTGCCAGCAGTGATACAGGGTCTGGAAACACCATATATTTT. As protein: CASSDTGSGNTIYF.

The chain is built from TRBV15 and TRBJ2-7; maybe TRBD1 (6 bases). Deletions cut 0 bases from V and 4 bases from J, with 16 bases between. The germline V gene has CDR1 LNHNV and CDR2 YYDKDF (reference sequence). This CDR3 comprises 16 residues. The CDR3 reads CATSRDPTGLLYEQYF. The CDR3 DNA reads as TGTGCCACCAGCAGAGACCCGACAGGATTGCTTTACGAGCAGTACTTC. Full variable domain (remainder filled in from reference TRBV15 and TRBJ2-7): DAMVIQNPRYQVTQFGKPVTLSCSQTLNHNVMYWYQQKSSQAPKLLFHYYDKDFNNEADTPDNFQSRRPNTSFCFLDIRSPGLGDTAMYLCATSRDPTGLLYEQYFGPGTRLTVT.

The CDR3 DNA reads TGTGCCAGCACCTTGGACATAACGAACACCGGGGAGCTGTTTTTT. As protein: CASTLDITNTGELFF. This chain links TRBV6-6 with TRBJ2-2; D might be TRBD1 (5 bases). V lost 7 bases, J lost 0 bases, and 12 bases lay in between. This CDR3 region has 15 residues. The germline gives CDR1 MNHNY, CDR2 SVGAGI (reference sequence).

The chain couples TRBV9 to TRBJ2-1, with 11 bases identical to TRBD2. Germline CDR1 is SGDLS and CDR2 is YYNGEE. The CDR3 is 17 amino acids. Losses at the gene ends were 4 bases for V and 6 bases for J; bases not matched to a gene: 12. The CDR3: CASSWGGGSGGANEQFF. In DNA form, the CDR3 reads TGTGCCAGCAGCTGGGGAGGGGGTAGCGGGGGGGCCAATGAGCAGTTCTTC.

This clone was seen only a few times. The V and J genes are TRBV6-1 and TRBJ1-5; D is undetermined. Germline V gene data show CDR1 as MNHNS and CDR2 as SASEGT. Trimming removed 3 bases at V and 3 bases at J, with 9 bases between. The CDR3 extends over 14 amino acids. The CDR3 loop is CASSDIGDNQPQHF. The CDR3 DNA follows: TGTGCCAGCAGTGACATCGGGGACAATCAGCCCCAGCATTTT.

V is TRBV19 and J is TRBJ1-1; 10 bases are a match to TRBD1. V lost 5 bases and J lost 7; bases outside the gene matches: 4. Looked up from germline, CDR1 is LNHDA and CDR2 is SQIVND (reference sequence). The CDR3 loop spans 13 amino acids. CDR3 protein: CASSWTGGDEAFF. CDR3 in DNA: TGTGCCAGTAGTTGGACAGGGGGGGATGAAGCTTTCTTT.

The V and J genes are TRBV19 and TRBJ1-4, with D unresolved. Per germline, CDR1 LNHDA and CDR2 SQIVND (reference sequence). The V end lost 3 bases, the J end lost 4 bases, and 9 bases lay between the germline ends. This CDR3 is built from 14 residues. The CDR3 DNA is TGTGCCAGTAGTATTGGGCGCCTTAATGAAAAACTGTTTTTT. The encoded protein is CASSIGRLNEKLFF.

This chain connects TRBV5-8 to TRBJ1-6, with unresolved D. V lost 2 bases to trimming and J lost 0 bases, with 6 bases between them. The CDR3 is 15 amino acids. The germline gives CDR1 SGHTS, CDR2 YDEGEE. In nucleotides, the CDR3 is TGTGCCAGCAGCTTACCAGGCTCCTATAATTCACCCCTCCACTTT. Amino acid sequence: CASSLPGSYNSPLHF.

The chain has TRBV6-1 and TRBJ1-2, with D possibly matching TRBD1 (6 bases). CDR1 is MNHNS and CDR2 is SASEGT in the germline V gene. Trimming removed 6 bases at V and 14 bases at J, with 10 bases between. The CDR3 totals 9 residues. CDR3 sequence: CASSRGGTF. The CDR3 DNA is TGTGCCAGCAGCAGAGGGGGAACCTTC.

The CDR3 sequence is CASSSWTGGHTEAFF. As DNA, the CDR3 is TGTGCCAGCAGCTCCTGGACCGGGGGACACACTGAAGCTTTCTTT. The J gene is TRBJ1-1, the V gene TRBV7-9; tentative D call: TRBD1 (5 bases). With 4 bases removed from V and 3 bases from J, the gap between germline ends came to 15 bases. The CDR3 has 15 amino acids. CDR1 SEHNR and CDR2 FQNEAQ come from the germline V gene (reference sequence).

The DNA of the CDR3 is TGTGCCAGCAGTCCTATGACAGGGGGAGTTAGAAACACCATATATTTT. Amino acids: CASSPMTGGVRNTIYF. This chain connects TRBV6-6 to TRBJ1-3; 9 nucleotides line up with TRBD1. Trimming took 5 bases from V and 5 from J; bases not matched to a gene: 10. CDR3 length: 16 residues. CDR1 is MNHNY and CDR2 is SVGAGI in the germline V gene (reference sequence).

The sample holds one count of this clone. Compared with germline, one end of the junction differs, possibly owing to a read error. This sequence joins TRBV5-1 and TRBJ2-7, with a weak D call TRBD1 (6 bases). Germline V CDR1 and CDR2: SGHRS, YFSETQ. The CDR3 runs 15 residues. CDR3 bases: TGCGCCAGCAGCTTGGGAATGGGGACAACCTACGAGCAGTGCTTC. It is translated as CASSLGMGTTYEQCF.

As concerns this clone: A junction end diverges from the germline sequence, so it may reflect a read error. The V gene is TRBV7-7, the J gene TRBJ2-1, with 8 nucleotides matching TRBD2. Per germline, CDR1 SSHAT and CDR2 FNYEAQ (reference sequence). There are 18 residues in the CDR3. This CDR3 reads CASSRMREAGVRYNEQFF. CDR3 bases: TGTGCTAGCAGCCGCATGAGAGAAGCGGGAGTGAGATACAATGAGCAGTTCTTC.

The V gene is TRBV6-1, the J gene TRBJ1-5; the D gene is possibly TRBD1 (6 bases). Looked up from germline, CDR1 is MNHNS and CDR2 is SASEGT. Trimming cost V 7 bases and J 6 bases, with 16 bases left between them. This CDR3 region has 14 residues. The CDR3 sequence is CASITRGAGQPQHF. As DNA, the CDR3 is TGTGCCAGCATTACCCGGGGGGCCGGTCAGCCCCAGCATTTT.

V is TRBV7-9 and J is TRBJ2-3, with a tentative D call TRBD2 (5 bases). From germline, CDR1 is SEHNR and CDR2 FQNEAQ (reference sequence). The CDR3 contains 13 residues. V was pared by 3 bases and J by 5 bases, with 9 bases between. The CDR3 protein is CASSFVGGDTQYF. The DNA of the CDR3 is TGTGCCAGCAGCTTTGTAGGAGGAGATACGCAGTATTTT.

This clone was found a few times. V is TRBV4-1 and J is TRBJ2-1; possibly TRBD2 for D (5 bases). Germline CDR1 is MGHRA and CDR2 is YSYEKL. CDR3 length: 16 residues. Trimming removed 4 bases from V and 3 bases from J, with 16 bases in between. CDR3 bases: TGCGCCAGCAGCCCCTATGGGGAGCGGAGCTACAATGAGCAGTTCTTC. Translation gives CASSPYGERSYNEQFF.

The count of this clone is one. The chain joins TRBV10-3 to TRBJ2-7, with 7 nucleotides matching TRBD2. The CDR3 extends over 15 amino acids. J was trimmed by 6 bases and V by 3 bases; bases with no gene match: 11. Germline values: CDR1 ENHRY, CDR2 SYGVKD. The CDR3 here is CAISDTLAGASEQYF. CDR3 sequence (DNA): TGTGCCATCAGTGACACTCTTGCGGGAGCGAGCGAGCAGTACTTC.

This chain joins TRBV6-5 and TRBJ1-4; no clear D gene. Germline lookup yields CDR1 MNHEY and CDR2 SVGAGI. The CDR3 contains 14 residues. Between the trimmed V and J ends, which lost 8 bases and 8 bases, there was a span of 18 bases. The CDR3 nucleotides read TGTGCCAGCCAGGCCGGGTCTGCGGGAGAAAAACTGTTTTTT. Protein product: CASQAGSAGEKLFF.

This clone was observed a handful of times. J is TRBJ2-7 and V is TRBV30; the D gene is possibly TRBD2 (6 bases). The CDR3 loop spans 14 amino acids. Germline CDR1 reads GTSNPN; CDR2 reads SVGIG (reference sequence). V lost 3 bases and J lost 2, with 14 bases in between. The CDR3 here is CAWSPGLGPYEQYF. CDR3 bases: TGTGCCTGGAGCCCGGGACTCGGACCCTACGAGCAGTACTTC.

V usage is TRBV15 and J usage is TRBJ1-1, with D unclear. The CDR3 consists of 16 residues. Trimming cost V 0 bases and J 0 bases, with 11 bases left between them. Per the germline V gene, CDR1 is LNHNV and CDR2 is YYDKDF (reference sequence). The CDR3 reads CATSRDFPGMNTEAFF. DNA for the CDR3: TGTGCCACCAGCAGAGATTTCCCGGGGATGAACACTGAAGCTTTCTTT. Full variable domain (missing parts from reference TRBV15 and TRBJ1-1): DAMVIQNPRYQVTQFGKPVTLSCSQTLNHNVMYWYQQKSSQAPKLLFHYYDKDFNNEADTPDNFQSRRPNTSFCFLDIRSPGLGDTAMYLCATSRDFPGMNTEAFFGQGTRLTVV.

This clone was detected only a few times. For the CDR3, the DNA is TGCGCCAGCAGCGGAGGGCCTGTAGCGGGGGAGACCCAGTACTTC. It codes for CASSGGPVAGETQYF. The genes are TRBV5-1 and TRBJ2-5; 8 bases agree with TRBD2. This CDR3 has 15 residues. The ends lost 4 bases at V and 5 bases at J; junction bases unmatched: 10. CDR1 and CDR2 from the germline V gene are SGHRS and YFSETQ.

CDR3 sequence reads: CASSISARVHF. As DNA, the CDR3 is TGTGCCAGTAGTATATCGGCCAGGGTACATTTT. The J gene is TRBJ1-5, the V gene TRBV19; TRBD1 might be the D (5 bases). Germline V gene sequence: CDR1 LNHDA, CDR2 SQIVND (reference sequence). This CDR3 is 11 amino acids long. Trimming left V 2 bases short and J 16 bases short, with 12 bases between.

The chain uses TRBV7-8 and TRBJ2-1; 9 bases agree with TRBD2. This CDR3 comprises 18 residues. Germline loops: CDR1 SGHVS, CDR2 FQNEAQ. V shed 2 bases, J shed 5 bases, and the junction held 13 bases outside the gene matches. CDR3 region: CASSLKYPQAGGNNEQFF. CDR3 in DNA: TGTGCCAGCAGCTTAAAGTATCCCCAAGCGGGGGGAAACAATGAGCAGTTCTTC.

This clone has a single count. In nucleotides, the CDR3 is TGTGCCAGCAGTACAGGGTACAATCAGCCCCAGCATTTT. Amino acids: CASSTGYNQPQHF. The V gene is TRBV11-3, the J gene TRBJ1-5; maybe TRBD1 (6 bases). This CDR3 contains 13 residues. Trimming removed 6 bases from V and 3 bases from J, with 9 bases in between. CDR1 and CDR2 (germline): SGHNT, YENEEA.